The 16 T cell receptor beta chains given below trace back to one sample, sequenced in a study of blood T cell repertoires in COVID-19 (dated by TCRdb to the early 2020s). Libraries were constructed by the immunoSEQ multiplex PCR assay. Drawn from immuneACCESS, this table holds only the in-frame rearrangements with V and J called that TCRdb kept. Clones are partly lost; checked studies trace under half to an unresolved V gene and leave the rest unexplained. The sample table shows 50,000 to 60,000 clones, and about 89% are seen once. The biggest ten clones account for around 27% of the sample. Sequencing was performed on peripheral blood. The source of these receptors is a human donor in a cohort sampled during active COVID-19.

This clone turned up a few times. This chain joins TRBV25-1 and TRBJ2-5; D possibly corresponds to TRBD1 (5 bases). Per germline, CDR1 MGHDK and CDR2 SYGVNS. V shed 6 bases and J shed 5 bases, with 13 bases lying between them. The CDR3 length is 13 residues. The CDR3 region has the DNA TGTGCCAGCAGAAGGGGCGCGAGGGAGACCCAGTACTTC. This translates into CASRRGARETQYF.

This clone appeared a few times. The chain uses TRBV4-1 and TRBJ2-7; no reliable D call. The CDR3 has 13 residues. Germline CDR1 and CDR2: MGHRA and YSYEKL. With 1 base removed from V and 4 bases from J, the gap between germline ends came to 8 bases. The CDR3 bases are TGCGCCAGCAGCCAAGTCAACGGGTACGAGCAGTACTTC. Protein: CASSQVNGYEQYF.

The chain combines TRBV7-2 with TRBJ1-2; 10 bases fit TRBD1. Trimming at V came to 2 bases and at J to 7 bases, leaving 10 bases not matched to a gene. The CDR3 is 16 amino acids. CDR1 is SGHTA and CDR2 is FQGNSA in the germline V gene. CDR3 sequence reads: CASSLMAGQGEFGYTF. In DNA form, the CDR3 reads TGTGCCAGCAGCTTAATGGCTGGACAGGGGGAGTTTGGCTACACCTTC.

This chain connects TRBV5-6 to TRBJ1-2; D not resolved. There are 15 residues in the CDR3. Germline lookup yields CDR1 SGHDT and CDR2 YYEEEE. The V and J ends lost 2 bases and 0 bases respectively, with 11 bases between them. CDR3 sequence (DNA): TGTGCCAGCAGCTTACAGCTAACTTCTAACTATGGCTACACCTTC. This encodes CASSLQLTSNYGYTF.

J is TRBJ1-1 and V is TRBV5-4; 9 positions match TRBD1. In germline, CDR1 is SGHNT, CDR2 YYREEE (reference sequence). This CDR3 has 13 residues. With V trimmed by 2 bases and J by 5 bases, 1 base remained unmatched. CDR3: CASSLQGATEAFF. CDR3 bases: TGTGCCAGCAGCTTACAGGGGGCGACTGAAGCTTTCTTT.

CDR3 in DNA: TGTGCCAGCAGTAACCCGGGACAGGGTTCTGGAAACACCATATATTTT. Encoded protein: CASSNPGQGSGNTIYF. V gene TRBV25-1 combines with J gene TRBJ1-3; 9 bases line up with TRBD1. After removal of 5 bases from V and 1 base from J, the junction contained 6 bases not matched to a gene. CDR1 and CDR2 (germline): MGHDK, SYGVNS. The CDR3 runs 16 residues.

This chain links TRBV3-1 (or the pseudogene TRBV3-2) with TRBJ2-1; TRBD2 matches 7 bases. Trimming removed 1 base from V and 10 bases from J; junction bases left unmatched: 13. Germline CDR1 is LGHDT and CDR2 is YNNKEL (reference sequence). The CDR3 is 16 amino acids. CDR3 nucleotides: TGTGCCAGCAGCCAAGGGCTAGCGGTCCCTAGGGAAGAGCAGTTCTTC. It yields the protein CASSQGLAVPREEQFF.

V gene TRBV11-3 combines with J gene TRBJ2-3; 13 bases line up with TRBD2. Looked up from germline, CDR1 is SGHNT and CDR2 is YENEEA. This CDR3 has 17 amino acids. Losses at the gene ends were 3 bases for V and 5 bases for J; bases not matched to a gene: 8. CDR3 loop: CASSFRGTSGKVDTQYF. CDR3 in DNA: TGTGCCAGCAGCTTCCGCGGGACTAGCGGGAAAGTAGATACGCAGTATTTT.

This clone has just one count. The chain carries TRBV20-1 and TRBJ2-1; 8 bases fit TRBD2. Germline V gene sequence: CDR1 DFQATT, CDR2 SNEGSKA (reference sequence). J lost 3 bases, V lost 3 bases, and 7 bases had no gene match. The CDR3 runs 15 residues. The DNA for the CDR3 is TGCAGTGCTAGTTTAGCGGGGCGGAACTACAATGAGCAGTTCTTC. Residues: CSASLAGRNYNEQFF.

The chain carries TRBV30 and TRBJ2-5; TRBD2 matches at 9 bases. In germline, CDR1 is GTSNPN, CDR2 SVGIG (reference sequence). Trimming at V came to 5 bases and at J to 5 bases, leaving 12 bases not matched to a gene. This CDR3 region has 15 residues. CDR3 DNA: TGTGCCTGGGCGGCTTTCCGACTAGCGGAGGAGACCCAGTACTTC. It specifies CAWAAFRLAEETQYF.

This clone was picked up one time. CDR3: CASSYSKGATYEQYF. The CDR3 DNA reads TGTGCCAGCAGTTACTCGAAGGGAGCCACCTACGAGCAGTACTTC. The chain carries TRBV6-5 and TRBJ2-7; TRBD2 is a possible D gene (5 bases). The CDR3 totals 15 residues. Germline CDR1 reads MNHEY; CDR2 reads SVGAGI. Deletions cut 0 bases from V and 2 bases from J, with 11 bases between.

V usage is TRBV9 and J usage is TRBJ2-7; 9 bases map to TRBD2. The V gene end was trimmed by 0 bases and the J gene end by 7 bases; junction bases not matched to a gene: 8. Germline-derived CDR1 and CDR2 are SGDLS and YYNGEE. The CDR3 consists of 15 residues. The CDR3, as DNA: TGTGCCAGCAGCGTAGGCGGCGGGGGGGCGAGGGAGCAGTACTTC. Translating it yields CASSVGGGGAREQYF.

This clone has only one observation. The CDR3 DNA reads TGTGCCAGCAGCTTAGCAGCGACAGGGGAGCAGTACTTC. It yields the protein CASSLAATGEQYF. V usage is TRBV7-9 and J usage is TRBJ2-7; the match to TRBD1 covers 7 bases. This CDR3 is built from 13 residues. Germline CDR1 SEHNR, CDR2 FQNEAQ (reference sequence). After removal of 0 bases from V and 7 bases from J, the junction contained 3 bases not matched to a gene.

This clone was found once. The chain links TRBV6-6 to TRBJ1-2, with a weak D call TRBD1 (6 bases). Germline CDR1 reads MNHNY; CDR2 reads SVGAGI (reference sequence). V shed 4 bases and J shed 2 bases, with 14 bases lying between them. The length of the CDR3 is 15 residues. CDR3 DNA: TGTGCCAGCAGTTCAGGACAGATGGGGAACTATGGCTACACCTTC. Its protein product is CASSSGQMGNYGYTF.

The gene calls are TRBV18 and TRBJ2-3; 9 nucleotides align to TRBD1. The CDR3 covers 15 residues. Germline V lookup: CDR1 KGHSH, CDR2 LQKENI. V lost 3 bases to trimming and J lost 5 bases; unmatched junction nucleotides: 6. The CDR3 sequence: CASSPRDRELDTQYF. The CDR3 DNA reads as TGTGCCAGCTCACCCCGGGACAGGGAGTTAGATACGCAGTATTTT.

This clone appeared once. CDR3 loop: CASSQEGSAGTSGGPSTDTQYF. DNA for the CDR3: TGCGCCAGCAGCCAAGAAGGATCGGCAGGGACTAGCGGGGGCCCTAGCACAGATACGCAGTATTTT. The chain recombines TRBV4-1 with TRBJ2-3; 14 bases are a match to TRBD2. V shed 0 bases, J shed 0 bases, and the junction held 14 bases outside the gene matches. CDR3 length equals 22 residues. CDR1 is MGHRA, CDR2 YSYEKL, per germline.